These 25 T cell receptor beta chains share one sample of origin, sequenced in a study of Graves' ophthalmopathy and Graves' hyperthyroidism. The study amplified TCR beta CDR3 regions using RNA transcripts. HTBI-primed RT-PCR formed the first round, and a multiplex PCR formed the second. MiXCR was run by TCRdb on the multiplex PCR reads, yielding one entry per CDR3 protein. This table holds 500,000 to 800,000 distinct CDR3 sequences, about 40% found once. Sequenced input: peripheral blood. The receptors derive from an adult man with Graves' ophthalmopathy.

The sample holds many counts of this clonotype. The chain carries TRBV9 and TRBJ1-3, with no clear D. The germline V and J ends were trimmed by 5 bases and 0 bases, with 3 bases remaining between them. Germline V lookup: CDR1 SGDLS, CDR2 YYNGEE. The CDR3 consists of 12 residues. In nucleotides, the CDR3 is TGTGCCAGCAGTGTCTCTGGAAACACCATATATTTT. Its translation is CASSVSGNTIYF.

V usage is TRBV10-3 and J usage is TRBJ2-2; the match to TRBD2 covers 11 bases. V was pared by 3 bases and J by 7 bases, with 10 bases of the junction left unmatched. The CDR3 loop spans 17 amino acids. CDR1 is ENHRY and CDR2 is SYGVKD in the germline V gene. CDR3 region: CAISDPRLAGGVGELFF. The CDR3 DNA reads as TGTGCCATCAGTGATCCCCGGTTAGCGGGGGGGGTCGGGGAGCTGTTTTTT.

This chain joins TRBV29-1 and TRBJ2-5; perhaps TRBD2 as D (5 bases). Per germline, CDR1 SQVTM and CDR2 ANQGSEA. The length of the CDR3 is 10 residues. The ends were cut back, 6 bases at V and 11 bases at J, with 13 bases in the middle. In DNA form, the CDR3 reads TGCAGCGTCGGTTTACCGGGACAGTACTTC. It yields the protein CSVGLPGQYF.

This clonotype turned up a few times. The chain has TRBV25-1 and TRBJ2-2, with TRBD2 as a possible D gene (5 bases). The CDR3 loop spans 18 amino acids. The V and J ends lost 3 bases and 2 bases respectively, with 19 bases between them. CDR1 is MGHDK, CDR2 SYGVNS, per germline. The DNA for the CDR3 is TGTGCCAGCAGTGACTCTTTACCCGGGGTGACAAACACCGGGGAGCTGTTTTTT. This sequence encodes CASSDSLPGVTNTGELFF.

The genes are TRBV4-2 and TRBJ2-5; 10 bases fit TRBD2. The CDR3 has 17 amino acids. The junction had 11 bases not matched to a gene; V was cut back by 3 bases and J by 4 bases. Germline V lookup: CDR1 LGHNA, CDR2 YNFKEQ. CDR3 residues: CASSQGASGSRGETQYF. CDR3 coding DNA: TGTGCCAGCAGCCAGGGGGCTAGCGGGAGCCGGGGAGAGACCCAGTACTTC.

Of note for this clonotype: A much bigger clone sits one base away, suggesting this may be a read error. The V gene is TRBV9, the J gene TRBJ1-5; D not certain. The CDR3 is 16 amino acids. CDR1 and CDR2 from the germline V gene are SGDLS and YYNGEE. The CDR3, as DNA: TGCGCCAACAGCTTGGCCGGACTGAAACGAAATCAGCCCCAGCATTTT. This encodes CANSLAGLKRNQPQHF. The entire variable domain, with the rest obtained from reference TRBV9 and TRBJ1-5, is as follows: DSGVTQTPKHLITATGQRVTLRCSPRSGDLSVYWYQQSLDQGLQFLIQYYNGEERAKGNILERFSAQQFPDLHSELNLSSLELGDSALYFCANSLAGLKRNQPQHFGDGTRLSIL.

For the CDR3, the DNA is TGCAGCGCTACAGGGGGCTCGTGGGAGACCCAGTACTTC. Residues: CSATGGSWETQYF. The rearrangement links TRBV29-1 to TRBJ2-5; 9 nucleotides align to TRBD1. Germline V gene sequence: CDR1 SQVTM, CDR2 ANQGSEA. This CDR3 has 13 amino acids. J was trimmed by 5 bases and V by 7 bases; bases with no gene match: 8.

The chain employs TRBV7-8 and TRBJ2-7; 7 nucleotides match TRBD1. The DNA end is a closer match to TRBJ2-1, so the J assignment may be wrong. Germline values: CDR1 SGHVS, CDR2 FQNEAQ. The CDR3 length is 14 residues. CDR3 sequence (DNA): TGTGCCAGCAGGCCCGGGACAGCGGACAATGAGCAGTTCTTC. It encodes CASRPGTADNEQFF.

The chain combines TRBV10-3 with TRBJ2-3, with D possibly TRBD1 on 6 matching bases. The CDR3 is made up of 14 amino acids. The V end lost 0 bases, the J end lost 6 bases, and 10 bases lay between the germline ends. In germline, CDR1 is ENHRY, CDR2 SYGVKD. The CDR3 DNA follows: TGTGCCATCAGTGAGTCCGCAGGGGTTGATACGCAGTATTTT. Protein product: CAISESAGVDTQYF.

The sample holds many counts of this clonotype. The chain combines TRBV2 with TRBJ2-5; D possibly corresponds to TRBD1 (6 bases). Looked up from germline, CDR1 is SNHLY and CDR2 is FYNNEI. This CDR3 is 12 amino acids long. V shed 6 bases and J shed 3 bases, with 8 bases lying between them. The CDR3 nucleotides are TGTGCCAGCAGAAGGACAGAAGAGACCCAGTACTTC. Its translation is CASRRTEETQYF.

This clonotype came up a few times. The chain employs TRBV6-6 and TRBJ1-3; D unclear. With 2 bases removed from V and 4 bases from J, the gap between germline ends came to 9 bases. Looked up from germline, CDR1 is MNHNY and CDR2 is SVGAGI (reference sequence). CDR3 length: 14 amino acids. CDR3 protein: CASSYLGRGNTIYF. The CDR3 DNA follows: TGTGCCAGCAGTTACCTCGGGCGAGGAAACACCATATATTTT.

This clonotype has ten or more counts. The V gene is TRBV9, the J gene TRBJ1-1; no clear D. The CDR3 covers 14 residues. V lost 3 bases, J lost 1 base, and 10 bases lay in between. Germline loops: CDR1 SGDLS, CDR2 YYNGEE. For the CDR3, the DNA is TGTGCCAGCAGCGCCCGACTGCAGAACACTGAAGCTTTCTTT. Its protein is CASSARLQNTEAFF.

The sample holds a few counts of this clonotype. The J gene is TRBJ1-4, the V gene TRBV13, with D tentatively TRBD1 (5 bases). CDR1 PRHDT and CDR2 FYEKMQ come from the germline V gene (reference sequence). V was clipped by 5 bases and J by 0 bases, with 10 bases between them. This CDR3 is built from 15 residues. The CDR3 reads CASSREGPTNEKLFF. In nucleotides, the CDR3 is TGTGCCAGCAGCCGGGAGGGGCCAACTAATGAAAAACTGTTTTTT.

This chain uses TRBV7-9 with TRBJ1-1, with D unclear. V was cut by 5 bases and J by 3 bases, with 19 bases left in between. The length of the CDR3 is 16 residues. Germline V gene data show CDR1 as SEHNR and CDR2 as FQNEAQ (reference sequence). CDR3 coding DNA: TGTGCCAGCAGCACCGGCCCTCAGAGGGCCGACACTGAAGCTTTCTTT. Translation gives CASSTGPQRADTEAFF.

The chain has TRBV30 and TRBJ1-5; the D is unclear. Germline V gene data show CDR1 as GTSNPN and CDR2 as SVGIG (reference sequence). The V gene lost 1 base and the J gene lost 7 bases, with 11 bases spanning the gap. The CDR3 is made up of 13 amino acids. Written as DNA, the CDR3 is TGTGCCTGGAGTGCGACGGGAGGACAGCCCCAGCATTTT. Residues: CAWSATGGQPQHF.

In its sample, this clonotype was seen a few times. The chain carries TRBV12-3 or TRBV12-4 and TRBJ2-7; 8 bases map to TRBD1. The V and J ends lost 2 bases and 4 bases, in that order; junction bases with no gene match: 4. CDR3 length: 14 residues. The CDR3 spells CASSLRGQVYEQYF. The DNA of the CDR3 is TGTGCCAGCAGTTTAAGGGGACAGGTATACGAGCAGTACTTC.

This clonotype appeared once. This sequence joins TRBV7-8 and TRBJ1-2, with 8 bases fitting TRBD1. Germline V gene lookup returns CDR1 SGHVS and CDR2 FQNEAQ. The CDR3 loop spans 16 amino acids. V was pared by 8 bases and J by 2 bases, with 13 bases of the junction left unmatched. The CDR3 DNA follows: TGTGCCAGCTCACCTCCAGGACAGGGCAAGAACTATGGCTACACCTTC. Translation: CASSPPGQGKNYGYTF.

The genes are TRBV2 and TRBJ1-5; D unresolved. V was trimmed by 6 bases and J by 4 bases, leaving 19 bases between them. The length of the CDR3 is 16 residues. CDR1 SNHLY and CDR2 FYNNEI come from the germline V gene. The CDR3 loop reads CASSVAFSRGNQPQHF. CDR3 nucleotide sequence: TGTGCCAGCAGCGTAGCTTTTTCCCGAGGGAATCAGCCCCAGCATTTT.

This chain joins TRBV2 and TRBJ1-1; a possible D gene is TRBD1 (5 bases). Per the germline V gene, CDR1 is SNHLY and CDR2 is FYNNEI. Trimming stripped 5 bases from V and 9 bases from J, with 16 bases between. This CDR3 spans 13 amino acids. CDR3 loop: CASSYPGQEKAFF. CDR3 DNA sequence: TGTGCCAGCAGTTATCCGGGGCAGGAAAAAGCTTTCTTT.

The sample holds many counts of this clonotype. This chain links TRBV7-9 with TRBJ1-1; tentative D call: TRBD1 (6 bases). CDR3 length equals 12 residues. V lost 5 bases to trimming and J lost 11 bases, with 15 bases between them. Germline assignment: CDR1 SEHNR and CDR2 FQNEAQ (reference sequence). CDR3 DNA sequence: TGTGCCAGCAGCCCCGCGGACAGACGGGCTTTCTTT. This codes for CASSPADRRAFF.

The V and J genes are TRBV3-1 and TRBJ1-2; no reliable D call. CDR3 length equals 15 residues. The germline V gene has CDR1 LGHDT and CDR2 YNNKEL (reference sequence). Deletions cut 0 bases from V and 4 bases from J, with 12 bases between. Here the CDR3 reads CASSQDNLKGYGYTF. CDR3 nucleotides: TGTGCCAGCAGCCAAGATAATCTGAAGGGCTATGGCTACACCTTC.

With regard to this clonotype: Being one base from a much bigger clone, this may be a read error. The CDR3 carries no conserved terminal phenylalanine or tryptophan, so it likely arises from a read error. This CDR3 is CSATNFTGNYGYTL. CDR3 DNA sequence: TGCAGTGCGACTAACTTTACAGGGAACTATGGCTACACCCTC. This chain links TRBV20-1 with TRBJ1-2, with a weak D call TRBD1 (6 bases). The germline V gene encodes CDR1 DFQATT and CDR2 SNEGSKA (reference sequence). The V gene lost 6 bases and the J gene lost 2 bases, with 16 bases spanning the gap. This CDR3 region has 14 residues.

V usage is TRBV6-5 and J usage is TRBJ1-6; TRBD1 is a possible D gene (5 bases). The germline V and J ends were trimmed by 7 bases and 7 bases, with 14 bases remaining between them. Per germline, CDR1 MNHEY and CDR2 SVGAGI. This CDR3 region has 14 residues. The DNA for the CDR3 is TGTGCCAGCACCTACCGGGGGGGGAATTCACCCCTCCACTTT. Protein sequence: CASTYRGGNSPLHF.

This clonotype was counted only a few times. The V and J genes are TRBV24-1 and TRBJ2-2; 14 bases are shared with TRBD2. CDR1 KGHDR and CDR2 SFDVKD come from the germline V gene. The CDR3 consists of 23 residues. V lost 0 bases and J lost 3; bases outside the gene matches: 17. The CDR3 loop reads CATSDLGGTRSGTSGSYTGELFF. The CDR3 bases are TGTGCCACCAGTGATTTGGGGGGTACACGGTCCGGGACTAGCGGGAGTTACACCGGGGAGCTGTTTTTT.

This clonotype was seen at least ten times. The gene calls are TRBV7-2 and TRBJ2-7; 7 bases map to TRBD2. Looked up from germline, CDR1 is SGHTA and CDR2 is FQGNSA. The V gene end was trimmed by 2 bases and the J gene end by 3 bases; junction bases not matched to a gene: 7. This CDR3 comprises 15 residues. The CDR3 region is CASSLTSEPNYEQYF. CDR3 sequence (DNA): TGTGCCAGCAGCTTAACTAGCGAGCCCAACTACGAGCAGTACTTC.